This record concerns one TCR beta chain sequence. What it recognizes is unknown. This CDR3 comprises 14 residues. V shed 1 base and J shed 6 bases, with 10 bases lying between them. Germline CDR1 reads MGHRA; CDR2 reads YSYEKL. This sample is drawn from a study of T cells in Graves' hyperthyroidism and ophthalmopathy. RNA transcripts gave rise to amplified TCR beta CDR3 regions. The primer set for the first-round RT-PCR of the TCR CDR3 was HTBI. TCRdb reprocessed the multiplex PCR reads via MiXCR and lists one record per CDR3 protein. The table lists about 520,000 distinct CDR3 sequences, around 22% of them singletons. Study results and caveats: Among clonotypes expanded in thyroid above 0.001, most were also found in blood. Ophthalmopathy was predicted by the model a median of 6.5 months ahead of onset.

The TCR was taken from a woman in her 30s with Graves' ophthalmopathy. V and J are TRBV4-1 and TRBJ1-5; D is uncertain. The sample comprised blood. The CDR3 DNA follows: TGCGCCAGCAGCCAAGGGACTAGACCTCAGCCCCAGCATTTT. Protein: CASSQGTRPQPQHF.